By sample share, the clone carrying this T cell receptor beta chain is medium-sized. Method: immunoSEQ multiplex PCR; TCRdb's copy keeps in-frame clones and lacks some. The sample has 150,000 to 170,000 clones; more than 75% are singletons. This CDR3 is built from 13 residues. V lost 2 bases and J lost 4, with 6 bases in between. The data derive from a study of blood T cell repertoires in COVID-19. The J gene is TRBJ1-3, the V gene TRBV12-3 or TRBV12-4; D unresolved. The receptor's source is an older woman with COVID-19, enrolled during active disease. Sequenced material: peripheral blood. Here the CDR3 DNA reads TGTGCCAGCAGTTTAACTAGGGGAAACACCATATATTTT. It specifies CASSLTRGNTIYF.